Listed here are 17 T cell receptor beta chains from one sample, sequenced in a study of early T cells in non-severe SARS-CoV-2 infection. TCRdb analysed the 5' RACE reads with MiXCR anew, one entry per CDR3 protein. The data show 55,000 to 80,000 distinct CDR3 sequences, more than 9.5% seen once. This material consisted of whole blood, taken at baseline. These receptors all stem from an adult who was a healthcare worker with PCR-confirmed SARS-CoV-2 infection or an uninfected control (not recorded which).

The CDR3 bases are TGTGCCAGCAGCCAAGACAGGGGCGTAACCTACGAGCAGTACTTC. This sequence encodes CASSQDRGVTYEQYF. J is TRBJ2-7 and V is TRBV7-9; 8 positions match TRBD1. The J segment lost 2 bases and the V segment lost 5 bases, leaving 8 bases of the junction unmatched. The CDR3 loop spans 15 amino acids. Germline V gives CDR1 SEHNR, CDR2 FQNEAQ (reference sequence).

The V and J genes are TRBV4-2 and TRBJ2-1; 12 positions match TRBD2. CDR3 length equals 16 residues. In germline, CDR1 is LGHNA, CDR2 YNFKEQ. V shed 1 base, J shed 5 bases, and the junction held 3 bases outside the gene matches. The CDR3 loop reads CASSQAGLAGNNEQFF. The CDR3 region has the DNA TGTGCCAGCAGCCAAGCCGGACTAGCGGGAAACAATGAGCAGTTCTTC.

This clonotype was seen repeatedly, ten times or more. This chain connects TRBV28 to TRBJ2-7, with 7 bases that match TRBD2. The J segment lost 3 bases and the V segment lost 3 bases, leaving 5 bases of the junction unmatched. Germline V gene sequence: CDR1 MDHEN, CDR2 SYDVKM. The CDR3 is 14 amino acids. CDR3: CASSLVSGVYEQYF. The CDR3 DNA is TGTGCCAGCAGTTTGGTAAGCGGGGTCTACGAGCAGTACTTC.

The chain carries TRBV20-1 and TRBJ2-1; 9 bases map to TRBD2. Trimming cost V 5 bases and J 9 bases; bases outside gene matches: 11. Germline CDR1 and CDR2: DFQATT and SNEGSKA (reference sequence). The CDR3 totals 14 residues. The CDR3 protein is CSAGGLALFGEQFF. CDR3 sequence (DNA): TGCAGTGCTGGGGGACTAGCACTTTTTGGTGAGCAGTTCTTC.

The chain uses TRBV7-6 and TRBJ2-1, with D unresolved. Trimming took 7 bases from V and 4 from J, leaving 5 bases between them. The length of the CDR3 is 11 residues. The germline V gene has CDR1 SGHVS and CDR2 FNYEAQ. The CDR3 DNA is TGTGCCAGCACTCTATACAATGAGCAGTTCTTC. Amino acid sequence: CASTLYNEQFF.

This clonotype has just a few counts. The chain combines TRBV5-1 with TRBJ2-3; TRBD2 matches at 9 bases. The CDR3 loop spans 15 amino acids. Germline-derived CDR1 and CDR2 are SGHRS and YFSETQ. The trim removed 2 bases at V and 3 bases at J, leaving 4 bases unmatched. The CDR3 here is CASSLIAGDTDTQYF. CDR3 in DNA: TGCGCCAGCAGCTTAATAGCGGGAGATACAGATACGCAGTATTTT. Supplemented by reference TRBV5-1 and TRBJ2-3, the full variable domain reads KAGVTQTPRYLIKTRGQQVTLSCSPISGHRSVSWYQQTPGQGLQFLFEYFSETQRNKGNFPGRFSGRQFSNSRSEMNVSTLELGDSALYLCASSLIAGDTDTQYFGPGTRLTVL.

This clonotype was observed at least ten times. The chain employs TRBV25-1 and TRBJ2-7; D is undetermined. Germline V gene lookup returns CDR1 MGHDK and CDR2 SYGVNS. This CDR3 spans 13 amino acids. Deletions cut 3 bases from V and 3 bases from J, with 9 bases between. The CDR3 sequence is CASSDIGLYEQYF. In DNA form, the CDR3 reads TGTGCCAGCAGTGATATCGGCCTCTACGAGCAGTACTTC.

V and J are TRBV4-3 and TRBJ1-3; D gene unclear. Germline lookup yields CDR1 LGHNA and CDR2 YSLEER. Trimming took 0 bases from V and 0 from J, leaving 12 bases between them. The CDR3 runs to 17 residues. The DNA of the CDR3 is TGCGCCAGCAGCCAAGATTTGGAGGTTCGCTCTGGAAACACCATATATTTT. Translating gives CASSQDLEVRSGNTIYF.

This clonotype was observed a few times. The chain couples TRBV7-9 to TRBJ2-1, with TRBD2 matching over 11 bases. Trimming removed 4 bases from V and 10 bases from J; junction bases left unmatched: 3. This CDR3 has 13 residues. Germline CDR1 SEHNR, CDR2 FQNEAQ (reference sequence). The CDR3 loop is CASSSSGRNEQFF. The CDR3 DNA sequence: TGTGCCAGCAGCTCTAGCGGGAGGAACGAGCAGTTCTTC.

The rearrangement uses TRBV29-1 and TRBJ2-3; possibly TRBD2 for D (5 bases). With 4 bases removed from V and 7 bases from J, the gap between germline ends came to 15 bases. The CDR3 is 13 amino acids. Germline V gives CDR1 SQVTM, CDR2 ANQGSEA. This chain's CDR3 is CSVVKRETHTQYF. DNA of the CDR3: TGCAGCGTTGTTAAGAGGGAGACCCATACGCAGTATTTT.

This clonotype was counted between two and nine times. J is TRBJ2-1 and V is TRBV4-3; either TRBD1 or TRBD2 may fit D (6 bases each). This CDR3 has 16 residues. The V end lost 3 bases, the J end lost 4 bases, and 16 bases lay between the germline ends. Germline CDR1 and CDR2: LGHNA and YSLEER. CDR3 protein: CASSQEGGFGYNEQFF. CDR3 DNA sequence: TGCGCCAGCAGCCAGGAAGGGGGGTTTGGGTACAATGAGCAGTTCTTC.

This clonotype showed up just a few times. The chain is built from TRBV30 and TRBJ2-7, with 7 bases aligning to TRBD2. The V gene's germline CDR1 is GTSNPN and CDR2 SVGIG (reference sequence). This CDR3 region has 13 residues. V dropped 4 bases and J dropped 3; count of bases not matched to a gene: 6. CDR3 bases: TGTGCCTGGACGTCTGCGGGGGACTACGAGCAGTACTTC. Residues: CAWTSAGDYEQYF.

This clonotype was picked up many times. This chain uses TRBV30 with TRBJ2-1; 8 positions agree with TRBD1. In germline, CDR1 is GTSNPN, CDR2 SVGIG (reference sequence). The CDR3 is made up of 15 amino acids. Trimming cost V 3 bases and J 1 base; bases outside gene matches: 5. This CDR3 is CAWSRTGGSYNEQFF. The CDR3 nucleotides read TGTGCCTGGAGCCGTACAGGGGGTTCCTACAATGAGCAGTTCTTC.

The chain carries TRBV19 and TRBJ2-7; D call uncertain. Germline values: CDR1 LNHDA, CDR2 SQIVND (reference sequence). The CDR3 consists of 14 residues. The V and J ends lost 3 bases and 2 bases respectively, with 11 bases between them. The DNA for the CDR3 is TGTGCCAGTAGTATTTATGCCGGTACCTACGAGCAGTACTTC. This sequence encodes CASSIYAGTYEQYF.

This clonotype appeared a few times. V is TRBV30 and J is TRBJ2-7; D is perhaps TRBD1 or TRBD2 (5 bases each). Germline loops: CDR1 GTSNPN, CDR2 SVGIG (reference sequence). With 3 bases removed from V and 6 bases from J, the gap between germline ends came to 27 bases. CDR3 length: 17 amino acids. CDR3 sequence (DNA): TGTGCCTGGAGACCCCCCGGGGCCCAGGCCTTACTTTCCGAGCAGTACTTC. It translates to CAWRPPGAQALLSEQYF.

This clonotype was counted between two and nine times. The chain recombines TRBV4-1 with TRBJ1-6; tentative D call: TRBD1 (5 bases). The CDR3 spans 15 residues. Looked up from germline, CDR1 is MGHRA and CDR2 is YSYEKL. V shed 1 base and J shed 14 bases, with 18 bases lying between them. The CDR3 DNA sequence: TGCGCCAGCAGCCAAGTGGACATTACGGCTCGGTCCCTCCACTTT. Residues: CASSQVDITARSLHF.

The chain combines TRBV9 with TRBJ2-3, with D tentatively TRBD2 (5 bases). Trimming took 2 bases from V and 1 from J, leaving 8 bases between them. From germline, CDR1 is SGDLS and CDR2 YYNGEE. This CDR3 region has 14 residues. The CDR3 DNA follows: TGTGCCAGCAGCGTGTTTAGCGGCACAGATACGCAGTATTTT. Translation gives CASSVFSGTDTQYF. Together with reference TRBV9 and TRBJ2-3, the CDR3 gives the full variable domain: DSGVTQTPKHLITATGQRVTLRCSPRSGDLSVYWYQQSLDQGLQFLIQYYNGEERAKGNILERFSAQQFPDLHSELNLSSLELGDSALYFCASSVFSGTDTQYFGPGTRLTVL.